This T cell receptor beta chain was identified in a study of T cells expressing NK-cell markers. Study information: TCR beta repertoires came from sorted CD3+CD56+NKG2C+, CD3+CD56+NKG2C- and CD3+CD56-NKG2C+ T cells. Whole-study findings and limits: The share of CD8+ T cells held by dominant NKG2C+ clonotypes was about 1.0-7.5% in roughly 6 donors.

The CDR3 extends over 14 amino acids. Germline V gene sequence: CDR1 SNHLY, CDR2 FYNNEI. TCRdb reworked the 5' RACE reads into one entry per CDR3 protein, no DNA. The sample spans around 470,000 distinct CDR3 sequences; the ten largest clones claim roughly 1.4%. With regard to this clonotype: Antigen specificity is unknown.

What was sequenced was blood T cells: a sorted CD56 or NKG2C T cell subset, CD4+ or CD8+ T cells, or bulk PBMC T cells (not recorded which). The V and J genes are TRBV2 and TRBJ2-4; the D call of TRBD1 rests on TCRdb alone, since no DNA is present to check it. The sequence was obtained from a woman between 50 and 59 years old in good health. The CDR3 loop is CASSEWRGPNIQYF. The variable domain in full, with the rest retrieved from reference TRBV2 and TRBJ2-4, is EPEVTQTPSHQVTQMGQEVILRCVPISNHLYFYWYRQILGQKVEFLVSFYNNEISEKSEIFDDQFSVERPDGSNFTLKIRSTKLEDSAMYFCASSEWRGPNIQYFGAGTRLSVL.